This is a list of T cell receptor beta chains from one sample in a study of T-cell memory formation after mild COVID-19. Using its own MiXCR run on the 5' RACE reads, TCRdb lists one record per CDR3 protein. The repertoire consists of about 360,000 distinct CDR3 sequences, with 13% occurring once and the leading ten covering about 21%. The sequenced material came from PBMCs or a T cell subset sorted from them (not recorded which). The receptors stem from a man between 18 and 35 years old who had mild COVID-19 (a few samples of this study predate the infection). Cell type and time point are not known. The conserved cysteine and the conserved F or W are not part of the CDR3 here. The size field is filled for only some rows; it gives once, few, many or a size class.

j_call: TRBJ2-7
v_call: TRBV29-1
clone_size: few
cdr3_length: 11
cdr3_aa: SVERKGPNEQY

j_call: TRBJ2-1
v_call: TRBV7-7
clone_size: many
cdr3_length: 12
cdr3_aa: ASSRAGGGNEQF

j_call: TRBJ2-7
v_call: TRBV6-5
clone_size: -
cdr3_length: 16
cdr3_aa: ASSTWGKGPPWTYEQY

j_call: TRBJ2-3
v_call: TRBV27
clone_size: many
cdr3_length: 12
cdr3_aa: ASMALAKPDTQY

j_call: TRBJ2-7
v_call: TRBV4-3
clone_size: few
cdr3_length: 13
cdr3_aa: ASSQFPQGSYEQY

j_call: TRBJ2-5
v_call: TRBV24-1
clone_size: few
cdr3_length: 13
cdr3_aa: ATSDPGTSEETQY

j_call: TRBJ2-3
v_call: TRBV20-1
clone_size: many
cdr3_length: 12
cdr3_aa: SARSGGPGDTQY

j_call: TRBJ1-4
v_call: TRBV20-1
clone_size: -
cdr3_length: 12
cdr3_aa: SARGARTNEKLF

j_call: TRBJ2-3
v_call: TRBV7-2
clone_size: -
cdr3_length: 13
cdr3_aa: ASSLIGLAGNTQY

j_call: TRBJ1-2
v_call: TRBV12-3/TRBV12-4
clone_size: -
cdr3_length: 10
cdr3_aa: ASSWGDYGYT

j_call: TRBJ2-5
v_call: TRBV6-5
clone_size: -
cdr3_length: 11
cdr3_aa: AIRDRDQETQY

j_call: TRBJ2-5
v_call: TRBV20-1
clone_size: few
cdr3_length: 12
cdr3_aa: SAPLWRGRETQY

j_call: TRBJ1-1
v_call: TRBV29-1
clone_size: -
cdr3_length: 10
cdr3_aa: SVAEDRGLAF

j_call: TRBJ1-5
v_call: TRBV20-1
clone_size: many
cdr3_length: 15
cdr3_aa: SATDPGTGSSNQPQH

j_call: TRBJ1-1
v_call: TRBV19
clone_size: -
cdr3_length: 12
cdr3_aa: ASRATGMNTEAF

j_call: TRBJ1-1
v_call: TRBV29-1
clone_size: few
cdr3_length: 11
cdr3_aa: SVPDRGDTEAF

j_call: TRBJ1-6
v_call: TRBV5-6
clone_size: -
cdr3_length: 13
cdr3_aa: ASSADSFWNSPLH

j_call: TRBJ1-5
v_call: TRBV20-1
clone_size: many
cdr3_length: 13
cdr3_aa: SARGPDRRGQPQH

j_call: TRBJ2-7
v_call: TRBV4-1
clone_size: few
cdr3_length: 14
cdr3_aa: ASSQEFSRDPYEQY

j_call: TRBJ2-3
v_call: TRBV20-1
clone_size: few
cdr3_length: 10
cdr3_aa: SASPGTRTQY

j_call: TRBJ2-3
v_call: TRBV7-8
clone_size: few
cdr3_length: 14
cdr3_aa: ASSSLAASFTDTQY

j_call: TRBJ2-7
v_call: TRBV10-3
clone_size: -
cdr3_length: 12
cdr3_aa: AIQGAGGPLGQY

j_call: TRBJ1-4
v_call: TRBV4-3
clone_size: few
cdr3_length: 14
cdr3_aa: ASSQDPPATNEKLF

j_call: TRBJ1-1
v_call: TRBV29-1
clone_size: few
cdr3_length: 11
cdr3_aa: SVEGQGGTEAF

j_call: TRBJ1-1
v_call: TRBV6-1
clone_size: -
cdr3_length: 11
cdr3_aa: ASSEFGNGKAF

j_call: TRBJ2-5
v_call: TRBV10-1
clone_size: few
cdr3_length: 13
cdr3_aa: ASSDPAGAQETQY

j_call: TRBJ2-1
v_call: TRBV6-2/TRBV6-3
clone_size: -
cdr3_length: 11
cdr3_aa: ATGQGSYNEQF

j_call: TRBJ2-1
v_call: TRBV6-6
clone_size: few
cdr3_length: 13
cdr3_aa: ASCSFGGEYNEQF

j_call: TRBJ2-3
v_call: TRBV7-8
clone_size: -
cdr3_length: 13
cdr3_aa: ASSLEFGSRDTQY

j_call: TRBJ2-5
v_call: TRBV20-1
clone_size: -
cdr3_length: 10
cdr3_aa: SAIRTGETQY

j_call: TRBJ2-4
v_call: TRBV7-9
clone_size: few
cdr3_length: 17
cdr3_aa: ASSFSRDRDLTAKNIQY

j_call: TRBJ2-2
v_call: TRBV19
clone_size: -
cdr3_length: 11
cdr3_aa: ASSRAPREELF

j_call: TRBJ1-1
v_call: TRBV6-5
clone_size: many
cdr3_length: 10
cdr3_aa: ASSQGPIEAF

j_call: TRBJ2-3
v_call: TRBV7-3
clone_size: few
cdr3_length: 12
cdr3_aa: ASSSGLDGDTQY

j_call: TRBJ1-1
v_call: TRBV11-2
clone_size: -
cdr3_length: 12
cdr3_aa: ASSLPQGERSAF

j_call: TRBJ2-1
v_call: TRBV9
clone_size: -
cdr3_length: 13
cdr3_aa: ASSVAPGGTNEQF

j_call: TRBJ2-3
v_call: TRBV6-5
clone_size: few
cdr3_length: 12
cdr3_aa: ASSHQGSTDTQY